One sample yielded the 2 T cell receptor beta chains listed below, sequenced in a study of T cells in Graves' hyperthyroidism and ophthalmopathy. RNA transcripts were the template for amplifying TCR beta CDR3 regions. First-round RT-PCR of the TCR CDR3 relied on the HTBI primer set. One entry per CDR3 protein results from TCRdb running MiXCR on the multiplex PCR reads. In the table there are under 65,000 distinct CDR3 sequences, roughly half of which are singletons. The sequenced material came from blood. These receptors were obtained from a woman aged 55-69 years with Graves' ophthalmopathy.

The chain has TRBV27 and TRBJ2-5; D could derive from TRBD1 or TRBD2 (5 bases each). This CDR3 spans 14 amino acids. Germline values: CDR1 MNHEY, CDR2 SMNVEV (reference sequence). V lost 4 bases and J lost 4, with 13 bases in between. The CDR3 region is CASSSTAGAETQYF. The CDR3, as DNA: TGTGCCAGCAGTTCAACCGCCGGGGCAGAGACCCAGTACTTC.

This clonotype was seen a handful of times. The V call is TRBV18, the J call TRBJ1-2; the D is unclear. The V end lost 2 bases, the J end lost 2 bases, and 9 bases lay between the germline ends. The CDR3 contains 14 residues. Germline CDR1 KGHSH, CDR2 LQKENI. The CDR3 is CASSPSTENYGYTF. The CDR3 coding sequence is TGTGCCAGCTCACCATCTACAGAGAACTATGGCTACACCTTC. The full variable domain, completed using reference TRBV18 and TRBJ1-2, is NAGVMQNPRHLVRRRGQEARLRCSPMKGHSHVYWYRQLPEEGLKFMVYLQKENIIDESGMPKERFSAEFPKEGPSILRIQQVVRGDSAAYFCASSPSTENYGYTFGSGTRLTVV.